This T cell receptor (beta chain) was sequenced during a study of blood T cells in healthy people across ages. Study-wide results and limits: PBMCs that were unsorted prevented a conclusive naive versus antigen-experienced comparison. Estimated diversity that came from one million T cells was considered an underestimate.

Combining a sample-barcoded 5' primer with a J-beta primer mix, a second PCR ran for 7 to 11 cycles. From the 5' RACE reads, TCRdb called clonotypes with MiXCR, one entry per CDR3 protein. This table has 580,000 or so distinct CDR3 sequences, 40% to 55% appearing once. V dropped 4 bases and J dropped 0 bases, with 14 bases sitting between them. This CDR3 has 16 residues. Germline V gene lookup returns CDR1 SGHDT and CDR2 YYEEEE. As concerns this clonotype: Its target is unknown.

The specimen sequenced was blood. The V call is TRBV5-6, the J call TRBJ2-4, with unresolved D. The TCR comes from a man older than 75 in good health. The CDR3 nucleotides are TGTGCCAGCAGCCCCGAAGAGGAACTAGCCAAAAACATTCAGTACTTC. This gives the protein CASSPEEELAKNIQYF.